This T cell receptor beta chain was captured in a study of T cell changes during pregnancy in multiple sclerosis. The repertoire was sequenced with immunoSEQ multiplex PCR; TCRdb's copy has only in-frame clones and lacks some. The data show tens of thousands of clones, 80% to 95% seen once. The TCR sequence derives from a female donor in good health, enrolled as a control in a pregnancy study. The material was CD4+ T cells from peripheral blood mononuclear cells, obtained after pregnancy.

CDR3: CASSHRLAGGYEQYF. Here the CDR3 DNA reads TGTGCCAGCAGCCACCGGTTAGCGGGGGGCTACGAGCAGTACTTC. The V gene is TRBV7-2, the J gene TRBJ2-7; 10 bases match TRBD2. Germline V lookup: CDR1 SGHTA, CDR2 FQGNSA. CDR3 length equals 15 residues. After removal of 5 bases from V and 3 bases from J, the junction contained 7 bases not matched to a gene.